This is a list of T cell receptor beta chains from one sample in a study of PD-L1 blockade in urothelial cancer. Clones were sequenced by immunoSEQ multiplex PCR, and TCRdb holds only the in-frame ones, with some missing. The top ten hold roughly 10% of the sample, which has 20,000 to 25,000 clones, about 90% seen once. The material was PBMCs, obtained around atezolizumab (anti-PD-L1) treatment. These receptor sequences come from a woman aged 55-69 years with urothelial cancer. Both conserved end residues are part of each CDR3.

CASSEAVGSGTGELFF	TRBV6-1	TRBJ2-2
CASSARGLAGGPDTQYF	TRBV5-1	TRBJ2-3
CASSKRTGGFEQYF	TRBV6-5	TRBJ2-7
CAISLRQGAYEQYF	TRBV10-3	TRBJ2-7
CASSLIPGPSYEQYF	TRBV7-7	TRBJ2-7
CASSLRGPGYGYTF	TRBV7-2	TRBJ1-2
CASSKPPQQIRYQYF	TRBV28	TRBJ2-7
CASSPRTSGTTYNEQFF	TRBV9	TRBJ2-1
CASSVDGLRSGGLDTQYF	TRBV9	TRBJ2-3
CASSRRTGTYEQYF	TRBV7-2	TRBJ2-7
CASSLEPQPQHF	TRBV28	TRBJ1-5
CASSSGLAGGPWNEQFF	TRBV5-1	TRBJ2-1